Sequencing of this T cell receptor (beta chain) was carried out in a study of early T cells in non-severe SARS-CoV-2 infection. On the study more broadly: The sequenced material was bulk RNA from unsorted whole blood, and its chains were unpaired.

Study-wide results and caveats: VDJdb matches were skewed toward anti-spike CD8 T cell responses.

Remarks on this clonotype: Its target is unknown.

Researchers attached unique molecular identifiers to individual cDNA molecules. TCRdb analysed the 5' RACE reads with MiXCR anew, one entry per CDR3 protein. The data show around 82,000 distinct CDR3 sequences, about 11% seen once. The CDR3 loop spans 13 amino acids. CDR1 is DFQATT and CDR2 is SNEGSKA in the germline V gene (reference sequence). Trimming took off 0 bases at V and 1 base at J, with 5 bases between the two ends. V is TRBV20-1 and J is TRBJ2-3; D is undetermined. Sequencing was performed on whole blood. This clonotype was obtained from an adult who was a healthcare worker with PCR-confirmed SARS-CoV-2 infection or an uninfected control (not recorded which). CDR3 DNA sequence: TGCAGTGCTAGAGAGTCCCGCACAGATACGCAGTATTTT. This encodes CSARESRTDTQYF.